This entry concerns a single T cell receptor (beta chain). Germline-derived CDR1 and CDR2 are DFQATT and SNEGSKA (reference sequence). The CDR3 spans 14 residues. With 6 bases removed from V and 1 base from J, the gap between germline ends came to 15 bases. One entry per CDR3 protein results from TCRdb running MiXCR on the RT-PCR reads. The data contain about 700,000 distinct CDR3 sequences, 13% to 15% of them seen just once; the ten biggest clones take up about 3.9%. The chain recombines TRBV20-1 with TRBJ1-1; no definite D call. This sequence originates from a female donor in good health, serving as a healthy control. Specimen: memory CD4+ T cells from blood. Here the CDR3 DNA reads TGCAGTGCCCCCCCTGGAGACCGGAACACTGAAGCTTTCTTT. It yields the protein CSAPPGDRNTEAFF.